These 8 T cell receptor beta chains came from one sample sequenced in a study of early T cells in non-severe SARS-CoV-2 infection. Each CDR3 protein gets one entry after TCRdb re-called the 5' RACE reads with MiXCR. This table has 40,000 to 50,000 distinct CDR3 sequences, roughly 7.1% appearing once. Sequenced sample: whole blood. The receptors were sampled from an adult who was a healthcare worker with PCR-confirmed SARS-CoV-2 infection or an uninfected control (not recorded which).

The chain carries TRBV15 and TRBJ2-5, with 7 bases lining up with TRBD1. CDR1 is LNHNV and CDR2 is YYDKDF in the germline V gene (reference sequence). CDR3 length: 14 amino acids. Trimming removed 6 bases from V and 5 bases from J; junction bases left unmatched: 9. CDR3 residues: CATSEDRTGETQYF. CDR3 bases: TGTGCCACCAGTGAGGACAGGACCGGGGAGACCCAGTACTTC.

The rearrangement joins TRBV3-1 to TRBJ2-1, with no clear D. The V end was cut by 3 bases, the J end by 3 bases, with 3 bases between. Germline V lookup: CDR1 LGHDT, CDR2 YNNKEL (reference sequence). This CDR3 has 12 residues. The CDR3: CASSHNYNEQFF. Written as DNA, the CDR3 is TGTGCCAGCAGCCACAACTACAATGAGCAGTTCTTC.

The genes are TRBV12-3 or TRBV12-4 and TRBJ2-5, with D possibly being TRBD1 (6 bases). The length of the CDR3 is 16 residues. V was shortened by 5 bases and J by 7 bases, with 23 bases between the two germline ends. The CDR3 DNA follows: TGTGCCAGCAGTGTCCGGGACATCCTAAAAATCGGGACCCAGTACTTC. This sequence encodes CASSVRDILKIGTQYF.

This clonotype was recorded many times. The chain employs TRBV14 and TRBJ2-7, with 8 bases identical to TRBD1. Germline V gene sequence: CDR1 SGHDN, CDR2 FVKESK. The J segment lost 6 bases and the V segment lost 8 bases, leaving 9 bases of the junction unmatched. The CDR3 sequence is 13 residues long. The CDR3 region has the DNA TGTGCCAGCCGGGACAGGCCCTTTGGCGAGCAGTACTTC. Amino acid sequence: CASRDRPFGEQYF. The whole variable domain, filled in from reference TRBV14 and TRBJ2-7, reads EAGVTQFPSHSVIEKGQTVTLRCDPISGHDNLYWYRRVMGKEIKFLLHFVKESKQDESGMPNNRFLAERTGGTYSTLKVQPAELEDSGVYFCASRDRPFGEQYFGPGTRLTVT.

V gene TRBV9 combines with J gene TRBJ2-7; 9 nucleotides agree with TRBD2. Germline CDR1 is SGDLS and CDR2 is YYNGEE. The CDR3 has 15 residues. V gave up 3 bases and J gave up 3 bases; unmatched junction bases: 7. As DNA, the CDR3 is TGTGCCAGCAGCGAACGCGGGGGGGCAAACTACGAGCAGTACTTC. Its protein is CASSERGGANYEQYF.

Ten or more counts support this clonotype. J is TRBJ2-7 and V is TRBV18; TRBD2 is a possible D gene (6 bases). The CDR3 is made up of 15 amino acids. Trimming removed 4 bases from V and 2 bases from J, with 15 bases in between. CDR1 and CDR2 from the germline V gene are KGHSH and LQKENI. This chain's CDR3 is CASSRGRGGTYEQYF. The CDR3 DNA reads as TGTGCCAGCTCACGCGGGCGGGGCGGAACCTACGAGCAGTACTTC.

This clonotype was seen a few times. The rearrangement links TRBV6-1 to TRBJ2-1, with D perhaps being TRBD1 or TRBD2 (5 bases each). Germline V gives CDR1 MNHNS, CDR2 SASEGT. There are 15 residues in the CDR3. Trimming shortened V by 0 bases and J by 4 bases, and 10 bases separated the two germline ends. CDR3 protein: CASSEAGVQYNEQFF. The CDR3 nucleotides are TGTGCCAGCAGTGAAGCGGGGGTACAGTACAATGAGCAGTTCTTC.

The chain has TRBV4-2 and TRBJ2-1, with TRBD1 identical over 7 bases. The CDR3 runs 14 residues. V shed 4 bases, J shed 3 bases, and the junction held 3 bases outside the gene matches. CDR1 and CDR2 (germline): LGHNA, YNFKEQ. The CDR3 sequence is CASSPRDSYNEQFF. The DNA for the CDR3 is TGTGCCAGCAGCCCACGGGACAGCTACAATGAGCAGTTCTTC.